Listed below are T cell receptor beta chains from one sample, sequenced in a study of prognosis after radiotherapy for stage I lung cancer. Using its own MiXCR run on the multiplex PCR reads, TCRdb lists one record per CDR3 protein. The table has 15,000 to 20,000 distinct CDR3 sequences, 29% seen once. Sequenced here: PBMCs, sampled before or after stereotactic body radiation therapy (not recorded which). Receptor source: a donor aged 50 or older with non-small cell lung cancer. Both conserved end residues are part of each CDR3. The order of the fields is D gene, clone size, J gene, V gene, CDR3 protein, CDR3 DNA. The D gene is left open where the match is weak. The size entry is marked missing in some rows and otherwise reads once, few, many or a size class.

TRBD2 | many | TRBJ2-1 | TRBV5-1 | CASSWLGTSGNRNEQFF | TGCGCCAGCAGCTGGCTAGGGACTAGCGGGAACCGCAATGAGCAGTTCTTC
TRBD2 | once | TRBJ2-1 | TRBV6-2/TRBV6-3 | CASSEVLAGGPREQFF | TGTGCCAGCAGTGAAGTACTAGCGGGAGGTCCTCGCGAGCAGTTCTTC
TRBD1 | once | TRBJ2-7 | TRBV11-2 | CASRIQDRGSREQYF | TGTGCCAGCAGAATCCAGGACAGGGGTTCTAGAGAGCAGTACTTC
. | . | TRBJ2-5 | TRBV6-1 | CASSTGGGRQETKYF | TGTGCAAGCAGTACTGGGGGAGGAAGACAAGAGACCAAGTACTTC
TRBD1 | many | TRBJ2-5 | TRBV6-2/TRBV6-3 | CASSYSIQGDKETQYF | TGTGCCAGCAGTTACTCGATTCAGGGGGATAAGGAGACCCAGTACTTC
. | many | TRBJ2-5 | TRBV20-1 | CSGKEGEVQYF | TGCAGCGGCAAAGAGGGGGAAGTCCAGTACTTC
TRBD1 | few | TRBJ2-5 | TRBV7-9 | CASSPGQGKGETQYF | TGTGCCAGCAGCCCCGGACAGGGAAAGGGAGAGACCCAGTACTTC
. | . | TRBJ2-7 | TRBV20-1 | CSASGPTVYEQYF | TGCAGTGCTAGTGGACCGACAGTTTACGAGCAGTACTTC
. | . | TRBJ2-7 | TRBV20-1 | CSAPDTDISYEQYF | TGCAGTGCTCCTGACACTGACATCTCCTACGAGCAGTACTTC
. | medium-sized | TRBJ1-5 | TRBV11-2 | CASSFLGGNQPQHF | TGTGCCAGCAGCTTTTTGGGGGGGAATCAGCCCCAGCATTTT
TRBD2 | many | TRBJ2-1 | TRBV14 | CASSQQAGGVIEQFF | TGTGCCAGCAGCCAACAAGCGGGAGGGGTGATCGAGCAGTTCTTC
. | . | TRBJ2-1 | TRBV27 | CASIHLYNEQFF | TGTGCCAGCATCCATCTCTACAATGAGCAGTTCTTC
TRBD1 | many | TRBJ1-5 | TRBV6-2/TRBV6-3 | CASRTGGGQPQHF | TGTGCCAGCAGGACAGGGGGCGGTCAGCCCCAGCATTTT
TRBD2 | . | TRBJ2-6 | TRBV5-1 | CSSILVELAGLVSGANVLTF | TGCTCCAGCATCTTGGTCGAACTAGCGGGTCTCGTCTCTGGGGCCAACGTCCTGACTTTC
TRBD1 | many | TRBJ1-2 | TRBV9 | CASSVGDRGREGYTF | TGTGCCAGCAGCGTAGGGGACAGGGGGCGAGAAGGCTACACCTTC
TRBD2 | . | TRBJ2-2 | TRBV6-2/TRBV6-3 | CAAATGTSGTDTGELFF | TGTGCAGCAGCTACCGGGACTAGCGGGACGGACACCGGGGAGCTGTTTTTT
. | many | TRBJ1-1 | TRBV9 | CASSGGTGGNTEAFF | TGTGCCAGCAGCGGGGGGACGGGGGGGAACACTGAAGCTTTCTTT
. | . | TRBJ2-1 | TRBV7-7 | CASSVLKVPGEAYNEQFF | TGTGCCAGCAGCGTATTGAAGGTACCCGGCGAGGCTTACAATGAGCAGTTCTTC
. | medium-sized | TRBJ1-1 | TRBV28 | CASSSRRLGARWGTEAFF | TGTGCCAGCAGTTCCCGGAGATTGGGGGCGCGCTGGGGCACTGAAGCTTTCTTT
TRBD1 | many | TRBJ2-7 | TRBV4-1 | CASSQLVPRQGSSYEQYF | TGCGCCAGCAGCCAACTCGTGCCCCGACAGGGAAGCTCCTACGAGCAGTACTTC
TRBD2 | medium-sized | TRBJ2-7 | TRBV7-2 | CASSATSGAEQYF | TGTGCCAGCAGCGCTACTAGCGGAGCGGAGCAGTACTTC
TRBD1 | medium-sized | TRBJ2-3 | TRBV7-6 | CASSPLRGQGLGDTQYF | TGTGCCAGCAGCCCTCTTAGGGGGCAGGGATTGGGAGATACGCAGTATTTT
TRBD2 | many | TRBJ2-1 | TRBV20-1 | CSASLSSGALYNEQFF | TGCAGTGCTAGTCTGTCTAGCGGGGCCTTATACAATGAGCAGTTCTTC
. | . | TRBJ2-2 | TRBV7-9 | CASTLTGFIGGELFF | TGTGCCAGCACCTTAACGGGTTTTATCGGCGGGGAGCTGTTTTTT
. | many | TRBJ2-7 | TRBV30 | CAWSGSRLLSEQYF | TGTGCCTGGAGTGGATCTCGACTGTTGTCCGAGCAGTACTTC
TRBD2 | . | TRBJ2-2 | TRBV15 | CSTSREGVAGEHRGAVF | TGTTCCACCAGCAGAGAAGGAGTAGCGGGCGAACACCGGGGAGCTGTTTTT
. | . | TRBJ1-6 | TRBV20-1 | CSANSWGTPLHF | TGCAGTGCCAACTCATGGGGAACACCCCTCCACTTT
TRBD1 | . | TRBJ1-2 | TRBV20-1 | CSAGQGTQFYGYTF | TGCAGTGCTGGACAGGGGACACAATTCTATGGCTACACCTTC
. | many | TRBJ2-5 | TRBV2 | CASTYWFETQYF | TGTGCCAGCACATACTGGTTTGAGACCCAGTACTTC
TRBD1 | . | TRBJ1-3 | TRBV7-9 | CASIFGTEANTIYF | TGTGCCAGCATCTTCGGGACAGAAGCAAACACCATATATTTT
. | many | TRBJ2-1 | TRBV10-3 | CAISDRLGIHNEQFF | TGTGCCATCAGTGACCGACTAGGCATTCACAATGAGCAGTTCTTC
. | . | TRBJ2-7 | TRBV9 | CASSVAGEQYF | TGTGCCAGCAGCGTAGCGGGCGAGCAGTACTTC
. | . | TRBJ1-2 | TRBV19 | CVSSITVVDYGYTF | TGTGTCAGTAGTATAACAGTGGTGGACTATGGCTACACCTTC
TRBD1 | many | TRBJ1-5 | TRBV19 | CASRQGVRINQPQHF | TGTGCCAGCCGACAGGGGGTACGGATCAATCAGCCCCAGCATTTT
TRBD2 | . | TRBJ2-5 | TRBV3-1 | CASSHSRPGTRRRKTQYF | TGTGCCAGCAGCCATAGCCGCCCCGGGACTAGGAGGAGGAAGACCCAGTACTTC
TRBD1 | many | TRBJ2-1 | TRBV20-1 | CSARGQGASYNEQFF | TGCAGTGCTAGAGGACAGGGGGCATCCTACAATGAGCAGTTCTTC
. | many | TRBJ1-5 | TRBV30 | CAWSVSAGEYSNQPQHF | TGTGCCTGGAGTGTATCGGCAGGGGAGTATAGCAATCAGCCCCAGCATTTT
. | . | TRBJ1-5 | TRBV20-1 | CSARFGVRGIETQHF | TGCAGTGCTAGATTCGGAGTCAGGGGAATAGAGACCCAGCATTTT
. | many | TRBJ2-5 | TRBV30 | CAWNRDYQETQYF | TGTGCCTGGAACCGGGACTACCAAGAGACCCAGTACTTC
. | many | TRBJ2-7 | TRBV20-1 | CSARDWGIYEQYF | TGCAGTGCTAGAGATTGGGGGATCTACGAGCAGTACTTC
. | many | TRBJ1-5 | TRBV12-3/TRBV12-4 | CASGLARTAPQHF | TGTGCCAGCGGTTTAGCTCGGACAGCGCCCCAGCATTTT
. | many | TRBJ2-3 | TRBV12-3/TRBV12-4 | CASTPSGDTQYF | TGTGCCAGCACGCCTTCGGGAGATACGCAGTATTTT
TRBD2 | many | TRBJ2-1 | TRBV7-2 | CASSLEGTSGIVEQFF | TGTGCCAGCAGCTTAGAGGGGACTAGCGGGATTGTTGAGCAGTTCTTC
. | many | TRBJ2-7 | TRBV4-1 | CASSQDPGWYEQYF | TGCGCCAGCAGCCAAGATCCGGGCTGGTACGAGCAGTACTTC
. | many | TRBJ1-1 | TRBV20-1 | CSARDGGNTEAFF | TGCAGTGCTAGAGACGGGGGAAACACTGAAGCTTTCTTT
TRBD2 | . | TRBJ2-1 | TRBV6-5 | CASSYWAGRLAGDYEQFF | TGTGCCAGTAGTTACTGGGCTGGGAGACTAGCGGGAGATTATGAGCAGTTCTTC
. | many | TRBJ2-7 | TRBV5-1 | CASSLAGIGTYEQYF | TGCGCCAGCAGCTTGGCAGGGATTGGGACCTACGAGCAGTACTTC
. | many | TRBJ2-1 | TRBV19 | CASSSDYYNEQFF | TGTGCCAGTAGTTCCGACTACTACAATGAGCAGTTCTTC
. | . | TRBJ2-7 | TRBV6-2/TRBV6-3 | CASTSRPTNMSEQYF | TGTGCCAGCACTTCCCGGCCGACGAACATGTCCGAGCAGTACTTC
. | . | TRBJ1-4 | TRBV28 | CASILRCPANEKLFF | TGTGCCAGCATTTTGAGGTGTCCGGCTAATGAAAAACTGTTTTTT
. | many | TRBJ1-5 | TRBV30 | CAWSEFRGQPQHF | TGTGCCTGGAGTGAATTTAGGGGTCAGCCCCAGCATTTT
. | . | TRBJ2-1 | TRBV7-2 | CASSRLPLAPEQFF | TGTGCCAGCAGCCGGCTGCCTCTAGCGCCTGAGCAGTTCTTC
. | . | TRBJ2-1 | TRBV7-8 | CASSLDGSSYNEQFF | TGTGCCAGCAGCTTAGACGGGAGTTCCTACAATGAGCAGTTCTTC